The 32 T cell receptor beta chains presented below share a single source sample, sequenced in a study of blood T cell repertoires in COVID-19. Profiling relied on immunoSEQ multiplex PCR, and the TCRdb table lists in-frame clones only, not all of them. The profile shows around 250,000 clones, around 86% of them singletons. Sequencing used peripheral blood. These receptors all stem from a man between 25 and 39 years old who had recovered from COVID-19.

The chain joins TRBV6-1 to TRBJ2-5; possibly TRBD1 for D (5 bases). CDR3 length: 14 residues. CDR1 is MNHNS and CDR2 is SASEGT in the germline V gene. The V and J ends lost 1 base and 5 bases respectively, with 11 bases between them. CDR3 amino acids: CASSEGQGRETQYF. Written as DNA, the CDR3 is TGTGCCAGCAGTGAAGGGCAGGGTAGGGAGACCCAGTACTTC.

The rearrangement links TRBV7-6 to TRBJ2-3, with TRBD1 identical over 9 bases. Trimming took 1 base from V and 7 from J; bases not matched to a gene: 9. This CDR3 comprises 16 residues. Germline loops: CDR1 SGHVS, CDR2 FNYEAQ. The CDR3 protein is CASSLGGGQGGHTQYF. Written as DNA, the CDR3 is TGTGCCAGCAGCTTAGGCGGGGGACAGGGTGGACATACGCAGTATTTT.

This clone has more than one count but fewer than ten. Other nucleotide sequences in the sample specify the same CDR3. The gene calls are TRBV9 and TRBJ1-1, with TRBD1 identical over 8 bases. Looked up from germline, CDR1 is SGDLS and CDR2 is YYNGEE. The CDR3 is 15 residues long. The V gene end was trimmed by 4 bases and the J gene end by 1 base; junction bases not matched to a gene: 6. CDR3 DNA: TGTGCCAGCAGCCCTTGGGGACAGGCGAACACTGAAGCTTTCTTT. Translation gives CASSPWGQANTEAFF.

The chain couples TRBV10-3 to TRBJ2-1; D possibly corresponds to TRBD2 (5 bases). Trimming stripped 10 bases from V and 7 bases from J, with 14 bases between. The CDR3 length is 12 residues. Germline V gives CDR1 ENHRY, CDR2 SYGVKD. The DNA of the CDR3 is TGTGCCACTCGTAGACGGGGTAATGAGCAGTTCTTC. Its protein is CATRRRGNEQFF.

The J gene is TRBJ1-1, the V gene TRBV6-5; tentative D call: TRBD1 (6 bases). Germline V gene sequence: CDR1 MNHEY, CDR2 SVGAGI. This CDR3 region has 13 residues. Trimming removed 4 bases at V and 4 bases at J, with 10 bases between. The chain's CDR3 is CASSFRQATEAFF. CDR3 bases: TGTGCCAGCAGTTTCCGACAGGCCACTGAAGCTTTCTTT.

This sequence joins TRBV4-2 and TRBJ2-2; D perhaps matches TRBD2 (6 bases). Germline assignment: CDR1 LGHNA and CDR2 YNFKEQ. CDR3 size: 17 residues. V was trimmed by 2 bases and J by 3 bases, leaving 16 bases between them. DNA for the CDR3: TGTGCCAGCAGCCAAATGGGGGAGGCAGACCACACCGGGGAGCTGTTTTTT. This codes for CASSQMGEADHTGELFF.

The gene calls are TRBV5-6 and TRBJ2-7; TRBD1 aligns across 11 bases. There are 15 residues in the CDR3. The germline V gene encodes CDR1 SGHDT and CDR2 YYEEEE. V dropped 4 bases and J dropped 3; count of bases not matched to a gene: 6. The DNA for the CDR3 is TGTGCCAGCAGCCCCGGGACAGGGGGTTACTACGAGCAGTACTTC. Residues: CASSPGTGGYYEQYF. Full variable domain (outside the CDR3, taken from reference TRBV5-6 and TRBJ2-7): DAGVTQSPTHLIKTRGQQVTLRCSPKSGHDTVSWYQQALGQGPQFIFQYYEEEERQRGNFPDRFSGHQFPNYSSELNVNALLLGDSALYLCASSPGTGGYYEQYFGPGTRLTVT.

V is TRBV7-9 and J is TRBJ2-5, with 7 bases identical to TRBD2. With V trimmed by 5 bases and J by 5 bases, 17 bases remained unmatched. This CDR3 has 17 residues. Per the germline V gene, CDR1 is SEHNR and CDR2 is FQNEAQ (reference sequence). The DNA of the CDR3 is TGTGCCAGCAGCCCAAGCCTGTCGGGGATGGGGGGGGAGACCCAGTACTTC. This translates into CASSPSLSGMGGETQYF.

This rearrangement joins TRBV19 to TRBJ1-1; 10 bases are a match to TRBD1. The CDR3 sequence is 15 residues long. Germline trimming cut 5 bases from V and 1 base from J; bases unmatched to any gene: 4. Germline CDR1 is LNHDA and CDR2 is SQIVND (reference sequence). The CDR3 loop is CASSGRDRGNTEAFF. The CDR3 region has the DNA TGTGCCAGTAGTGGCCGGGACAGGGGGAACACTGAAGCTTTCTTT.

The chain couples TRBV5-5 to TRBJ1-4; D remains unclear. The CDR3 runs 14 residues. V lost 0 bases to trimming and J lost 6 bases, with 9 bases between them. Per germline, CDR1 SGHKS and CDR2 YYEKEE (reference sequence). The CDR3 sequence: CASSLGGYDEKLFF. Written as DNA, the CDR3 is TGTGCCAGCAGCTTGGGAGGGTACGATGAAAAACTGTTTTTT. Full variable domain (outside the CDR3, taken from reference TRBV5-5 and TRBJ1-4): DAGVTQSPTHLIKTRGQQVTLRCSPISGHKSVSWYQQVLGQGPQFIFQYYEKEERGRGNFPDRFSARQFPNYSSELNVNALLLGDSALYLCASSLGGYDEKLFFGSGTQLSVL.

The V gene is TRBV11-2, the J gene TRBJ2-5, with 7 bases fitting TRBD1. Trimming took 0 bases from V and 6 from J; bases not matched to a gene: 4. The CDR3 consists of 14 residues. Looked up from germline, CDR1 is SGHAT and CDR2 is FQNNGV. CDR3 residues: CASSLDGTDKTQYF. CDR3 nucleotide sequence: TGTGCCAGCAGCTTAGATGGGACAGATAAGACCCAGTACTTC.

The CDR3 DNA reads as TGTGCCAGCAGCCACGGGACAGGGCAGTACGTC. Residues: CASSHGTGQYV. V usage is TRBV6-2 or TRBV6-3 and J usage is TRBJ2-7, with 8 bases that match TRBD1. The CDR3 totals 11 residues. The V gene end was trimmed by 6 bases and the J gene end by 9 bases; junction bases not matched to a gene: 4. CDR1 is MNHEY, CDR2 SVGEGT, per germline.

This rearrangement joins TRBV10-3 to TRBJ2-3, with D perhaps TRBD1 (5 bases). The CDR3 sequence is 15 residues long. V dropped 11 bases and J dropped 2 bases, with 20 bases sitting between them. Germline lookup yields CDR1 ENHRY and CDR2 SYGVKD. The CDR3 DNA sequence: TGTGCCGTTCGGCAGGGATGGAGAATCACAGATACGCAGTATTTT. Translated, it gives CAVRQGWRITDTQYF.

The rearrangement links TRBV19 to TRBJ2-2; 9 bases agree with TRBD1. In germline, CDR1 is LNHDA, CDR2 SQIVND (reference sequence). Trimming cost V 6 bases and J 8 bases; bases outside gene matches: 10. CDR3 size: 15 residues. The DNA for the CDR3 is TGTGCCAGTAGAGGTAACAGGGGGCCAATGGGGGAGCTGTTTTTT. It translates to CASRGNRGPMGELFF.

The V gene is TRBV6-6, the J gene TRBJ1-2; no firm D call. The germline V gene encodes CDR1 MNHNY and CDR2 SVGAGI (reference sequence). Trimming shortened V by 4 bases and J by 1 base, and 4 bases separated the two germline ends. The length of the CDR3 is 12 residues. The CDR3 bases are TGTGCCAGCAGTTCCAGTAACTATGGCTACACCTTC. Amino acid sequence: CASSSSNYGYTF.

This chain uses TRBV6-5 with TRBJ2-5; D is uncertain. The germline V gene encodes CDR1 MNHEY and CDR2 SVGAGI. Trimming pared 7 bases from V and 10 bases from J, leaving 16 bases between. The length of the CDR3 is 12 residues. The DNA for the CDR3 is TGTGCCAGCAAAGATCGGGTAATCGGCCAGTACTTC. Translation gives CASKDRVIGQYF.

The J gene is TRBJ2-7, the V gene TRBV5-4, with TRBD1 matching 8 bases. Germline V gives CDR1 SGHNT, CDR2 YYREEE (reference sequence). This CDR3 contains 15 residues. Germline trimming cut 3 bases from V and 3 bases from J; bases unmatched to any gene: 8. The DNA of the CDR3 is TGTGCCAGCAGCTCCAAGAGGGACAGGTACTACGAGCAGTACTTC. Amino acid sequence: CASSSKRDRYYEQYF.

V and J are TRBV3-1 (or the pseudogene TRBV3-2) and TRBJ1-5; the D gene is possibly TRBD1 (5 bases). V was shortened by 4 bases and J by 3 bases, with 10 bases between the two germline ends. This CDR3 has 14 residues. Germline assignment: CDR1 LGHDT and CDR2 YNNKEL (reference sequence). The CDR3 DNA reads as TGTGCCAGCAGCCGCGGGACCATCAATCAGCCCCAGCATTTT. Protein: CASSRGTINQPQHF.

This clone showed up just once. The chain carries TRBV11-1 and TRBJ2-1; 8 bases line up with TRBD2. J gave up 6 bases and V 5 bases, and 12 bases lay outside the gene matches. CDR3 length equals 16 residues. Germline V gene sequence: CDR1 SGHAT, CDR2 FQDESV (reference sequence). The DNA of the CDR3 is TGTGCCAGCAGCGTAACAGCCAGCGGGGGTGCCAATGAGCAGTTCTTC. The encoded protein is CASSVTASGGANEQFF.

The chain joins TRBV18 to TRBJ1-4, with 7 bases identical to TRBD1. The CDR3 is 14 amino acids. V was pared by 5 bases and J by 6 bases, with 6 bases of the junction left unmatched. CDR1 is KGHSH, CDR2 LQKENI, per germline. This CDR3 is CASSAQGVDEKLFF. The CDR3 DNA is TGTGCCAGCTCAGCCCAGGGGGTAGATGAAAAACTGTTTTTT. Drawing the rest from reference TRBV18 and TRBJ1-4, the complete variable domain is NAGVMQNPRHLVRRRGQEARLRCSPMKGHSHVYWYRQLPEEGLKFMVYLQKENIIDESGMPKERFSAEFPKEGPSILRIQQVVRGDSAAYFCASSAQGVDEKLFFGSGTQLSVL.

This chain uses TRBV13 with TRBJ2-3; D is ambiguous. The CDR3 spans 15 residues. Germline CDR1 is PRHDT and CDR2 is FYEKMQ (reference sequence). V lost 1 base and J lost 0, with 8 bases in between. CDR3 protein: CASSLAVASTDTQYF. CDR3 DNA sequence: TGTGCCAGCAGCTTAGCGGTTGCTAGCACAGATACGCAGTATTTT.

The chain recombines TRBV2 with TRBJ1-1; a possible D gene is TRBD1 (6 bases). This CDR3 comprises 14 residues. CDR1 is SNHLY and CDR2 is FYNNEI in the germline V gene. V was pared by 6 bases and J by 0 bases, with 11 bases between. CDR3 amino acids: CASRVDRLNTEAFF. CDR3 DNA sequence: TGTGCCAGCAGAGTAGACAGGTTGAACACTGAAGCTTTCTTT.

V usage is TRBV2 and J usage is TRBJ2-5; the match to TRBD2 covers 7 bases. The CDR3 is 13 amino acids. J was trimmed by 4 bases and V by 4 bases; bases with no gene match: 3. CDR1 and CDR2 from the germline V gene are SNHLY and FYNNEI. In nucleotides, the CDR3 is TGTGCCAGCAGTGGGCGGGGGAGAGAGACCCAGTACTTC. Its protein product is CASSGRGRETQYF.

The chain has TRBV18 and TRBJ2-7, with a tentative D call TRBD2 (6 bases). The V gene lost 5 bases and the J gene lost 0 bases, with 14 bases spanning the gap. This CDR3 comprises 15 residues. Germline V CDR1 and CDR2: KGHSH, LQKENI. The CDR3 here is CASSGGTVSSYEQYF. DNA of the CDR3: TGTGCCAGCTCAGGGGGGACGGTTAGCTCCTACGAGCAGTACTTC.

As to this clone: This same CDR3 is encoded by further DNA sequences in the sample. This rearrangement joins TRBV9 to TRBJ1-2; no firm D call. V was shortened by 0 bases and J by 0 bases, with 3 bases between the two germline ends. This CDR3 spans 13 amino acids. The germline V gene encodes CDR1 SGDLS and CDR2 YYNGEE. DNA for the CDR3: TGTGCCAGCAGCGTAGCGGCTAACTATGGCTACACCTTC. This gives the protein CASSVAANYGYTF.

The chain is built from TRBV3-1 (or the pseudogene TRBV3-2) and TRBJ1-4; TRBD1 agrees at 7 bases. Per the germline V gene, CDR1 is LGHDT and CDR2 is YNNKEL (reference sequence). The V segment lost 4 bases and the J segment 4 bases; nucleotides outside the gene matches: 0. The CDR3 consists of 13 residues. CDR3 protein: CASSRQGNEKLFF. The CDR3 nucleotides read TGTGCCAGCAGCCGACAGGGTAATGAAAAACTGTTTTTT.

This clone appeared a few times. V gene TRBV4-1 combines with J gene TRBJ1-2; D remains ambiguous. Trimming stripped 6 bases from V and 4 bases from J, with 15 bases between. The CDR3 is 14 residues long. Germline CDR1 reads MGHRA; CDR2 reads YSYEKL. In DNA, the CDR3 is TGCGCCAGCAGTGACCCTGAGACACTCTATGGCTACACCTTC. Protein product: CASSDPETLYGYTF.

The chain recombines TRBV2 with TRBJ1-2, with D possibly being TRBD1 (6 bases). V gave up 8 bases and J gave up 2 bases, with 12 bases separating them. The CDR3 has 13 amino acids. Germline V gene data show CDR1 as SNHLY and CDR2 as FYNNEI. The CDR3 loop reads CASAMGANYGYTF. The CDR3 region has the DNA TGTGCCAGCGCCATGGGGGCCAACTATGGCTACACCTTC.

The J gene is TRBJ2-7, the V gene TRBV19; a weak D match, TRBD1 (5 bases). Germline-derived CDR1 and CDR2 are LNHDA and SQIVND (reference sequence). The V end lost 8 bases, the J end lost 0 bases, and 14 bases lay between the germline ends. The CDR3 extends over 14 amino acids. The CDR3 sequence is CASAGWGPSYEQYF. The DNA of the CDR3 is TGTGCCAGTGCAGGATGGGGCCCCTCCTACGAGCAGTACTTC.

This clone was detected once. The chain joins TRBV7-3 to TRBJ2-4; no clear D gene. The CDR3 contains 13 residues. Trimming took off 0 bases at V and 11 bases at J, with 11 bases between the two ends. Germline-derived CDR1 and CDR2 are SGHTA and FQGTGA. Written as DNA, the CDR3 is TGTGCCAGCAGCTTAACGGCAAGCGCTGTTCAGTACTTC. Its translation is CASSLTASAVQYF. The full variable domain, completed using reference TRBV7-3 and TRBJ2-4, is GAGVSQTPSNKVTEKGKYVELRCDPISGHTALYWYRQSLGQGPEFLIYFQGTGAADDSGLPNDRFFAVRPEGSVSTLKIQRTERGDSAVYLCASSLTASAVQYFGAGTRLSVL.

The chain combines TRBV3-1 (or the pseudogene TRBV3-2) with TRBJ1-4, with D perhaps TRBD1 (6 bases). The length of the CDR3 is 14 residues. The V and J ends lost 4 bases and 3 bases respectively, with 9 bases between them. CDR1 LGHDT and CDR2 YNNKEL come from the germline V gene (reference sequence). The CDR3 DNA reads TGTGCCAGCAGCCGAGGACAGTCTAATGAAAAACTGTTTTTT. Residues: CASSRGQSNEKLFF.

This clone occurred once. This rearrangement joins TRBV11-2 to TRBJ2-7; 14 nucleotides agree with TRBD2. CDR3 length: 19 residues. V lost 4 bases and J lost 3; bases outside the gene matches: 14. Germline V lookup: CDR1 SGHAT, CDR2 FQNNGV. The CDR3: CASSSSRTSGGQGLYEQYF. CDR3 DNA sequence: TGTGCCAGCAGCTCCTCTAGGACTAGCGGGGGGCAAGGCCTCTACGAGCAGTACTTC.